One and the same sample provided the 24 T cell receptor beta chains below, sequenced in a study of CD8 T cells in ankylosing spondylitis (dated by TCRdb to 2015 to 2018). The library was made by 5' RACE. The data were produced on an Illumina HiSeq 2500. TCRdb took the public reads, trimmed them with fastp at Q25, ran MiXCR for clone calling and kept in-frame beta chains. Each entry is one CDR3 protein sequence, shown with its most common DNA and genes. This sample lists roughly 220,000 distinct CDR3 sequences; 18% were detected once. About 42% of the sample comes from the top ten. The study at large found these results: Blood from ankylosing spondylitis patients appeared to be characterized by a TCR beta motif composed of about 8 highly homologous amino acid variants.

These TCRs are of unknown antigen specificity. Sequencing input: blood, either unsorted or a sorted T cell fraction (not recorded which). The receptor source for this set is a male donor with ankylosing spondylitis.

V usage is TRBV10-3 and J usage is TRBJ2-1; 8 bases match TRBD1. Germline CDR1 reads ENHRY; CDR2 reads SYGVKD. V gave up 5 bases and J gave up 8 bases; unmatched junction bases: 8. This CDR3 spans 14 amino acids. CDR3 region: CAISLGQGVYEQFF. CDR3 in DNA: TGTGCCATCAGTCTCGGACAGGGAGTGTATGAGCAGTTCTTC.

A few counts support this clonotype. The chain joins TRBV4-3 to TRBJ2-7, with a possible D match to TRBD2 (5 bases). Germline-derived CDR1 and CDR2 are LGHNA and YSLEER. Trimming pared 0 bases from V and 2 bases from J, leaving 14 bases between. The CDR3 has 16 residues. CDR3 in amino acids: CASSQDREGDTYEQYF. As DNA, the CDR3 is TGCGCCAGCAGCCAAGATCGGGAAGGCGATACCTACGAGCAGTACTTC.

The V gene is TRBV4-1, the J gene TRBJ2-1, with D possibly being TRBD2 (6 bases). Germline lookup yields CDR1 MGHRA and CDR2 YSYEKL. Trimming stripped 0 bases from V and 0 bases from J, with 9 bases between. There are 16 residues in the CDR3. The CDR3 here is CASSQDDGGSYNEQFF. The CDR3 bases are TGCGCCAGCAGCCAAGATGACGGGGGCTCCTACAATGAGCAGTTCTTC.

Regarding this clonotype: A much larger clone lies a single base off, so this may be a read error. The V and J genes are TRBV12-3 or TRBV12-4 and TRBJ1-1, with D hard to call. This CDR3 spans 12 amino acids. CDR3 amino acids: CASNLGGPEAFF. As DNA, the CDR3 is TGTGCCAGCAATTTAGGCGGACCTGAAGCTTTCTTT.

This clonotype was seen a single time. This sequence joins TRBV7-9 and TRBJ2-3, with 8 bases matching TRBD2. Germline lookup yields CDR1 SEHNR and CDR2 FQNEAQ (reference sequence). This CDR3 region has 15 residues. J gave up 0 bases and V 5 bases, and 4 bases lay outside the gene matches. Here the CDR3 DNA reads TGTGCCAGCAGCCCGTCTAGCGGGAGCACAGATACGCAGTATTTT. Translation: CASSPSSGSTDTQYF.

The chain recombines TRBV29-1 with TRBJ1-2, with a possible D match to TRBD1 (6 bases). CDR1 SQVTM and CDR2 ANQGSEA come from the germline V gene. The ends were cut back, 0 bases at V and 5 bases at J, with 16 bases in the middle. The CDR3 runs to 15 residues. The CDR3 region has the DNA TGCAGCGTTGAAGACCCACGGACAGATCATTATGGCTACACCTTC. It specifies CSVEDPRTDHYGYTF. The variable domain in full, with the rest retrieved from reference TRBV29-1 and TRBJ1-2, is SAVISQKPSRDICQRGTSLTIQCQVDSQVTMMFWYRQQPGQSLTLIATANQGSEATYESGFVIDKFPISRPNLTFSTLTVSNMSPEDSSIYLCSVEDPRTDHYGYTFGSGTRLTVV.

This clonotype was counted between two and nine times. The CDR3 DNA is TGCGCCAGCAGCCAAGATAGGGGGGGCTTTCAGCCCCAGCATTTT. Amino acids: CASSQDRGGFQPQHF. The chain employs TRBV4-1 and TRBJ1-5, with D perhaps TRBD1 (6 bases). Germline CDR1 MGHRA, CDR2 YSYEKL. V was clipped by 0 bases and J by 6 bases, with 12 bases between them. This CDR3 is built from 15 residues.

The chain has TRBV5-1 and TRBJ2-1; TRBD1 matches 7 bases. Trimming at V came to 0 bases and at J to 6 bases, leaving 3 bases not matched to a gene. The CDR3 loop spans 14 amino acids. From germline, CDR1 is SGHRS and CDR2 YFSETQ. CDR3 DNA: TGCGCCAGCAGCTTGGAGGGACAGCGCAATGAGCAGTTCTTC. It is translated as CASSLEGQRNEQFF.

The chain's CDR3 is CASITLPKLDEQFF. CDR3 coding DNA: TGTGCCAGCATTACCCTCCCGAAGCTGGATGAGCAGTTCTTC. The chain employs TRBV2 and TRBJ2-1; no clear D gene. The CDR3 contains 14 residues. V lost 7 bases and J lost 8, with 18 bases in between. The germline V gene encodes CDR1 SNHLY and CDR2 FYNNEI.

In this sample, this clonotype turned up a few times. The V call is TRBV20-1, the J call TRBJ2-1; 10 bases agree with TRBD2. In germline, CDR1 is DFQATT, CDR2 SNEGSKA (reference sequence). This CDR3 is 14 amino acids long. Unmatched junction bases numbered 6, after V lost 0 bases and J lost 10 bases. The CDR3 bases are TGCAGTGCTAGAGAACTAGCGGGACCCCGGGAGCAGTTCTTC. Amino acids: CSARELAGPREQFF.

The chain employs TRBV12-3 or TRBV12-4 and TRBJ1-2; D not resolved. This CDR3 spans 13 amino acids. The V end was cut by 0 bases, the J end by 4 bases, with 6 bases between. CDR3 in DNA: TGTGCCAGCAGTTTAGCGGTCTCCTATGGCTACACCTTC. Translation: CASSLAVSYGYTF.

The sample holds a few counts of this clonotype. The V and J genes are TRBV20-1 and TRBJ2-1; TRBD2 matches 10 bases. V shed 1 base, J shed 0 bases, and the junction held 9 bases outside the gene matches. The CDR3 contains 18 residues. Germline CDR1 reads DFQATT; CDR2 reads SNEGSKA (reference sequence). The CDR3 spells CSARVSGRTPSSYNEQFF. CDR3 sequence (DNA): TGCAGTGCTAGAGTTAGCGGGAGGACCCCTAGCTCCTACAATGAGCAGTTCTTC.

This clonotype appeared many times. The CDR3 protein is CASSLGQRYGYTF. CDR3 bases: TGTGCCAGCAGCTTAGGACAGCGTTATGGCTACACCTTC. The J gene is TRBJ1-2, the V gene TRBV7-9; TRBD1 is a possible D gene (5 bases). The V gene's germline CDR1 is SEHNR and CDR2 FQNEAQ (reference sequence). The length of the CDR3 is 13 residues. V lost 1 base and J lost 5, with 8 bases in between.

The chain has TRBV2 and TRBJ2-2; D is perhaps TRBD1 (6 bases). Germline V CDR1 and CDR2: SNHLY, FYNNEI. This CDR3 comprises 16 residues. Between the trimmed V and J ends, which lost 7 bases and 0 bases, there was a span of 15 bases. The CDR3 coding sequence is TGTGCCAGCATGATCCGGGACAACCCGAACACCGGGGAGCTGTTTTTT. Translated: CASMIRDNPNTGELFF.

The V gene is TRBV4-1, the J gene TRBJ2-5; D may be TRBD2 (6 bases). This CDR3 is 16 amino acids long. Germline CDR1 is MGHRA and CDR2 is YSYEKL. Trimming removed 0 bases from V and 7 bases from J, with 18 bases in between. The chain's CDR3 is CASSQDRLASLGTQYF. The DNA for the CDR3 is TGCGCCAGCAGCCAAGATCGGCTAGCGAGCCTAGGGACCCAGTACTTC.

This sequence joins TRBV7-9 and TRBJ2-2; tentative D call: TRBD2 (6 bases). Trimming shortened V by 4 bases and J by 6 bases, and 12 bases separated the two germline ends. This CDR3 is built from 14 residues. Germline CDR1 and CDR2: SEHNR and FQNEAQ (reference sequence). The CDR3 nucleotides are TGTGCCAGCAGCTCTAGGGACTTTCCCGGGGAGCTGTTTTTT. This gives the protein CASSSRDFPGELFF.

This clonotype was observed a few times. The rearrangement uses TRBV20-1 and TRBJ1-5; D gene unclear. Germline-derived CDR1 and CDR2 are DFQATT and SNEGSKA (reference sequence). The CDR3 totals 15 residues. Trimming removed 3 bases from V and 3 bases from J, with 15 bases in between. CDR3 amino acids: CSASEAPTHNQPQHF. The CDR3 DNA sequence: TGCAGTGCTAGCGAGGCTCCAACCCACAATCAGCCCCAGCATTTT.

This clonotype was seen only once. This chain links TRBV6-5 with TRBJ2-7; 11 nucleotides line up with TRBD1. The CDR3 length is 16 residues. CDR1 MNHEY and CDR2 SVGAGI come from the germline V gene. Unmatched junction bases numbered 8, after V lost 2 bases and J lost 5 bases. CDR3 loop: CASSYVGQGAYDEQYF. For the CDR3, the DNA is TGTGCCAGCAGTTACGTTGGACAGGGGGCTTACGACGAGCAGTACTTC.

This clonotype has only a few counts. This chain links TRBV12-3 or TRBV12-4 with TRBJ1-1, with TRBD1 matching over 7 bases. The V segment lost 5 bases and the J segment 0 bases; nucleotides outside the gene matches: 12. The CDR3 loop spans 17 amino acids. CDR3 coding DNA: TGTGCCAGCAGTGCCGCCCGGGACAGAGAGATGAACACTGAAGCTTTCTTT. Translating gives CASSAARDREMNTEAFF.

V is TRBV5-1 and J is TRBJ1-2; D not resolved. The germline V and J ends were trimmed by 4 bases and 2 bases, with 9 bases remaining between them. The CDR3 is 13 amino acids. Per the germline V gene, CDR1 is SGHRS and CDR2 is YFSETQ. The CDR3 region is CASSEGINYGYTF. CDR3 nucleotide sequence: TGCGCCAGCAGCGAAGGGATAAACTATGGCTACACCTTC.

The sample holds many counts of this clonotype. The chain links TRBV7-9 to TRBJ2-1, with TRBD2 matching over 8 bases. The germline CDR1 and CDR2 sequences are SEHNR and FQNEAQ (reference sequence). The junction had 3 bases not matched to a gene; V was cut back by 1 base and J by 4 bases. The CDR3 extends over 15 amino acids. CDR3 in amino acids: CASSLVRGAYNEQFF. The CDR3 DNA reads TGTGCCAGCAGCTTAGTGCGGGGGGCGTACAATGAGCAGTTCTTC.

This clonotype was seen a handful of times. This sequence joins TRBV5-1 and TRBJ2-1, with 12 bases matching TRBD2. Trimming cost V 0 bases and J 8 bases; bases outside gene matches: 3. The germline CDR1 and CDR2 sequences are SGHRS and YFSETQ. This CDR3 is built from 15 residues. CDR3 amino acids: CASSLATSGSDEQFF. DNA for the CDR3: TGCGCCAGCAGCTTGGCGACTAGCGGGAGCGATGAGCAGTTCTTC.

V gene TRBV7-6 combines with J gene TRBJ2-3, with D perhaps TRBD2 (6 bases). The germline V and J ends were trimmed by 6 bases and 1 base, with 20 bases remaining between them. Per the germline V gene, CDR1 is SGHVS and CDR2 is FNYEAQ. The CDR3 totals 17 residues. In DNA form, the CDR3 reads TGTGCCAGCAGGTTCGGGACTTCCTATGAGGGCACAGATACGCAGTATTTT. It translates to CASRFGTSYEGTDTQYF.

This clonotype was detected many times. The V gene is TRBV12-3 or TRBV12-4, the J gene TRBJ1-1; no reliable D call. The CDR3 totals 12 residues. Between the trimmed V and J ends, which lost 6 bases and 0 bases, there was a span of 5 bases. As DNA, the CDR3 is TGTGCCAGCAGAGTCCTGAACACTGAAGCTTTCTTT. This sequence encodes CASRVLNTEAFF.